The 2 T cell receptor beta chains given below trace back to one sample, sequenced in a study of blood T cell repertoires in COVID-19. TCRdb's table, derived via immunoSEQ multiplex PCR, lists solely in-frame clones and lacks some. The data hold some 140,000 clones, with about 89% observed a single time. Sequencing used peripheral blood. The receptors come from a man aged 50 to 60 with acute or convalescent COVID-19.

The V gene is TRBV6-5, the J gene TRBJ2-7, with D tentatively TRBD1 (5 bases). Trimming took 7 bases from V and 1 from J, leaving 14 bases between them. The CDR3 is made up of 14 amino acids. Germline-derived CDR1 and CDR2 are MNHEY and SVGAGI. The CDR3 DNA follows: TGTGCCAGCATCCGGCCAGGGCAATCCTACGAGCAGTACGTC. As protein: CASIRPGQSYEQYV.

J is TRBJ2-1 and V is TRBV4-1, with 12 bases lining up with TRBD2. Per germline, CDR1 MGHRA and CDR2 YSYEKL. V lost 3 bases, J lost 7 bases, and 16 bases stayed unmatched. The CDR3 is 19 amino acids. This CDR3 is CASSHAGTLRLAGENEQFF. Here the CDR3 DNA reads TGCGCCAGCAGCCACGCGGGAACTTTGCGACTAGCGGGAGAAAATGAGCAGTTCTTC.